The 27 T cell receptor beta chains presented below share a single source sample, sequenced in a study of cytomegalovirus exposure and HLA in healthy donors. PCR primers comprised 60 Vbeta and 13 Jbeta primers. Assay: immunoSEQ multiplex PCR; the TCRdb copy retains only in-frame clones and omits some. The sample records around 210,000 clones, around 80% being singletons. The source material was PBMCs. These TCRs come from a boy aged 5-17 years in good health and CMV-seronegative.

This chain joins TRBV6-5 and TRBJ2-7; a weak D match, TRBD2 (6 bases). From germline, CDR1 is MNHEY and CDR2 SVGAGI. V was clipped by 3 bases and J by 2 bases, with 17 bases between them. CDR3 length: 16 amino acids. The CDR3 DNA reads as TGTGCCAGCAGTTATGTCCCCGGGGGACCGCCCTACGAGCAGTACTTC. It encodes CASSYVPGGPPYEQYF.

The V and J genes are TRBV5-1 and TRBJ2-5, with D possibly being TRBD2 (5 bases). The DNA end lines up better with TRBJ2-7; the J call may be wrong. This CDR3 has 15 residues. The V gene's germline CDR1 is SGHRS and CDR2 YFSETQ. The CDR3 protein is CASSGASHGAYEQYF. The CDR3 nucleotides are TGCGCCAGCAGCGGCGCTAGCCATGGCGCCTACGAGCAGTACTTC.

V gene TRBV19 combines with J gene TRBJ2-5, with TRBD2 as a possible D gene (6 bases). CDR1 is LNHDA, CDR2 SQIVND, per germline (reference sequence). The CDR3 has 16 amino acids. Deletions cut 4 bases from V and 5 bases from J, with 20 bases between. The CDR3 here is CASSRPGTQVGETQYF. The CDR3 nucleotides read TGTGCCAGTAGTAGACCCGGGACTCAAGTCGGGGAGACCCAGTACTTC.

The chain joins TRBV5-4 to TRBJ2-3, with D possibly TRBD1 on 5 matching bases. This CDR3 has 14 residues. The V gene lost 4 bases and the J gene lost 4 bases, with 13 bases spanning the gap. The germline V gene has CDR1 SGHNT and CDR2 YYREEE (reference sequence). The CDR3 reads CASSGFTGPDTQYF. The CDR3 DNA follows: TGTGCCAGCAGCGGATTTACAGGTCCAGATACGCAGTATTTT.

The rearrangement joins TRBV19 to TRBJ2-7, with TRBD2 identical over 7 bases. The CDR3 runs 17 residues. The germline CDR1 and CDR2 sequences are LNHDA and SQIVND (reference sequence). The V segment lost 3 bases and the J segment 0 bases; nucleotides outside the gene matches: 11. The CDR3 is CASSISIGRGSSYEQYF. CDR3 coding DNA: TGTGCCAGTAGTATTTCGATCGGGCGGGGGAGCTCCTACGAGCAGTACTTC.

The rearrangement joins TRBV11-3 to TRBJ2-7, with D maybe TRBD2 (6 bases). Germline V CDR1 and CDR2: SGHNT, YENEEA. There are 12 residues in the CDR3. V was cut by 8 bases and J by 3 bases, with 11 bases left in between. This CDR3 reads CASEVGGYEQYF. CDR3 nucleotides: TGTGCCAGCGAGGTGGGGGGCTACGAGCAGTACTTC.

The rearrangement uses TRBV5-1 and TRBJ1-1, with D possibly matching TRBD1 (5 bases). Trimming shortened V by 0 bases and J by 4 bases, and 16 bases separated the two germline ends. The germline CDR1 and CDR2 sequences are SGHRS and YFSETQ. The CDR3 spans 16 residues. The CDR3 DNA is TGCGCCAGCAGCTTGGATCGCGGCAGGGAGGTCACTGAAGCTTTCTTT. It codes for CASSLDRGREVTEAFF.

V and J are TRBV11-3 and TRBJ1-6, with no clear D. The CDR3 spans 16 residues. CDR1 is SGHNT and CDR2 is YENEEA in the germline V gene. Trimming cost V 0 bases and J 10 bases, with 16 bases left between them. The CDR3 coding sequence is TGTGCCAGCAGCTTAGATAGCGGTTATGGAGGATCACCCCTCCACTTT. It encodes CASSLDSGYGGSPLHF.

The rearrangement links TRBV7-9 to TRBJ1-1; D not resolved. Trimming cost V 5 bases and J 8 bases, with 9 bases left between them. There are 11 residues in the CDR3. Germline V gene lookup returns CDR1 SEHNR and CDR2 FQNEAQ (reference sequence). CDR3 nucleotide sequence: TGTGCCAGCAGCACTGCGCGAGAAGCTTTCTTT. Its protein is CASSTAREAFF.

The CDR3 DNA follows: TGTGCCAGCAGCGTAGGGATGTCCTCAGGGGACGACACTGAAGCTTTCTTT. Residues: CASSVGMSSGDDTEAFF. J is TRBJ1-1 and V is TRBV9; TRBD1 is a possible D gene (6 bases). V lost 0 bases and J 3 bases, leaving 18 bases between the germline ends. The length of the CDR3 is 17 residues. Germline assignment: CDR1 SGDLS and CDR2 YYNGEE. The complete variable domain, with remaining parts taken from reference TRBV9 and TRBJ1-1, reads DSGVTQTPKHLITATGQRVTLRCSPRSGDLSVYWYQQSLDQGLQFLIQYYNGEERAKGNILERFSAQQFPDLHSELNLSSLELGDSALYFCASSVGMSSGDDTEAFFGQGTRLTVV.

The V gene is TRBV30, the J gene TRBJ2-1; maybe TRBD2 (6 bases). Germline V gene sequence: CDR1 GTSNPN, CDR2 SVGIG (reference sequence). The V end lost 3 bases, the J end lost 3 bases, and 12 bases lay between the germline ends. This CDR3 is 14 amino acids long. Here the CDR3 reads CAWSSLRGYNEQFF. The CDR3 region has the DNA TGTGCCTGGAGCTCCCTGCGGGGCTACAATGAGCAGTTCTTC.

The chain is built from TRBV7-9 and TRBJ1-2, with TRBD1 identical over 10 bases. The CDR3 has 13 amino acids. Germline-derived CDR1 and CDR2 are SEHNR and FQNEAQ (reference sequence). V trimming: 6 bases; J trimming: 5 bases; junction bases outside the gene matches: 3. The CDR3 sequence is CASSGQGEYGYTF. CDR3 bases: TGTGCCAGCAGTGGACAGGGGGAGTATGGCTACACCTTC.

This clone has a single count. The chain employs TRBV14 and TRBJ1-2; 7 nucleotides align to TRBD1. Trimming took 0 bases from V and 4 from J; bases not matched to a gene: 8. Germline CDR1 reads SGHDN; CDR2 reads FVKESK. CDR3 length equals 16 residues. The CDR3 region is CASSQDQYRGVYGYTF. Here the CDR3 DNA reads TGTGCCAGCAGCCAAGATCAGTACAGGGGTGTCTATGGCTACACCTTC.

The chain links TRBV6-7 to TRBJ2-1; 15 bases are shared with TRBD2. TRBV6-7 is reported as an ORF; its role is uncertain. The CDR3 spans 19 residues. J was trimmed by 2 bases and V by 11 bases; bases with no gene match: 16. The CDR3 is CAGWGPGLAGGDPYNEQFF. Here the CDR3 DNA reads TGTGCCGGATGGGGCCCGGGACTAGCGGGAGGCGACCCCTACAATGAGCAGTTCTTC.

The CDR3 coding sequence is TGTGCCAGCAGTCCCCGGCAGGGCACAGATACGCAGTATTTT. Protein: CASSPRQGTDTQYF. The rearrangement joins TRBV2 to TRBJ2-3; unclear D gene. There are 14 residues in the CDR3. The germline CDR1 and CDR2 sequences are SNHLY and FYNNEI. V lost 5 bases, J lost 1 base, and 10 bases lay in between.

V usage is TRBV9 and J usage is TRBJ2-2; D perhaps matches TRBD2 (5 bases). CDR3 length: 14 residues. V lost 3 bases to trimming and J lost 6 bases, with 12 bases between them. Per germline, CDR1 SGDLS and CDR2 YYNGEE. CDR3 residues: CASSERTGPGELFF. CDR3 coding DNA: TGTGCCAGCAGCGAGCGGACCGGTCCCGGGGAGCTGTTTTTT.

The gene calls are TRBV19 and TRBJ1-5; 8 nucleotides line up with TRBD1. Per the germline V gene, CDR1 is LNHDA and CDR2 is SQIVND (reference sequence). The CDR3 is 17 amino acids. V lost 4 bases to trimming and J lost 3 bases; unmatched junction nucleotides: 11. CDR3 sequence: CASSNILGTGPNQPQHF. As DNA, the CDR3 is TGTGCCAGTAGTAATATCTTGGGGACAGGTCCCAATCAGCCCCAGCATTTT.

V and J are TRBV6-5 and TRBJ1-2; 7 bases map to TRBD1. The CDR3 spans 14 residues. Germline V gene data show CDR1 as MNHEY and CDR2 as SVGAGI. V lost 5 bases, J lost 5 bases, and 8 bases stayed unmatched. CDR3 coding DNA: TGTGCCAGCAGTATGACAGGGCGCACTTATGGCTACACCTTC. Amino acid sequence: CASSMTGRTYGYTF.

This clone showed up just once. This chain joins TRBV15 and TRBJ2-2; 10 nucleotides match TRBD1. The CDR3 spans 14 residues. Germline values: CDR1 LNHNV, CDR2 YYDKDF (reference sequence). The ends lost 8 bases at V and 3 bases at J; junction bases unmatched: 3. CDR3 nucleotides: TGTGCCACCGGGACAGGGGAGGACACCGGGGAGCTGTTTTTT. Its translation: CATGTGEDTGELFF.

The chain combines TRBV7-8 with TRBJ2-3; possible D gene TRBD2, 6 bases. Trimming took off 1 base at V and 3 bases at J, with 14 bases between the two ends. This CDR3 has 16 residues. Germline assignment: CDR1 SGHVS and CDR2 FQNEAQ. The CDR3 DNA reads as TGTGCCAGCAGCTTAGGCGGAGGGAGGAATACAGATACGCAGTATTTT. This gives the protein CASSLGGGRNTDTQYF.

This chain links TRBV11-2 with TRBJ2-1, with 9 bases identical to TRBD2. CDR3 length: 15 residues. After removal of 3 bases from V and 8 bases from J, the junction contained 8 bases not matched to a gene. The V gene's germline CDR1 is SGHAT and CDR2 FQNNGV. The CDR3 loop reads CASSLIGREGHEQFF. The DNA of the CDR3 is TGTGCCAGCAGCTTGATTGGGCGGGAGGGCCATGAGCAGTTCTTC.

In nucleotides, the CDR3 is TGTGCCAGCAGCTCCCTGACTAGCGGGAGTACCTACGAGCAGTACTTC. It encodes CASSSLTSGSTYEQYF. V usage is TRBV7-9 and J usage is TRBJ2-5; 12 bases are shared with TRBD2. Judging by the DNA end, TRBJ2-7 fits better; the J call may be wrong. Germline CDR1 SEHNR, CDR2 FQNEAQ (reference sequence). The CDR3 has 16 residues.

The V and J genes are TRBV29-1 and TRBJ2-2; D remains ambiguous. Germline loops: CDR1 SQVTM, CDR2 ANQGSEA. The CDR3 has 12 residues. V gave up 3 bases and J gave up 10 bases, with 12 bases separating them. The CDR3 sequence is CSVESDLEELFF. CDR3 sequence (DNA): TGCAGCGTTGAGAGCGACCTGGAGGAGCTGTTTTTT.

This chain links TRBV6-1 with TRBJ1-1; D is unclear. V was shortened by 3 bases and J by 11 bases, with 13 bases between the two germline ends. Looked up from germline, CDR1 is MNHNS and CDR2 is SASEGT. CDR3 size: 12 residues. CDR3 sequence (DNA): TGTGCCAGCAGTGATTGGTCGGTTAAGGCTTTCTTT. Amino acid sequence: CASSDWSVKAFF.

The chain carries TRBV18 and TRBJ2-3; perhaps TRBD1 as D (5 bases). The CDR3 sequence is 17 residues long. The V gene lost 1 base and the J gene lost 2 bases, with 16 bases spanning the gap. From germline, CDR1 is KGHSH and CDR2 LQKENI. The CDR3 region is CASSPRGISGPTDTQYF. The CDR3 DNA reads TGTGCCAGCTCACCACGGGGTATCTCAGGGCCCACAGATACGCAGTATTTT.

V is TRBV2 and J is TRBJ1-5; D is unresolved. CDR1 is SNHLY and CDR2 is FYNNEI in the germline V gene. The CDR3 loop spans 14 amino acids. The germline V and J ends were trimmed by 2 bases and 5 bases, with 10 bases remaining between them. In DNA form, the CDR3 reads TGTGCCAGCAGTGAAAAGAACCGGGATCAGCCCCAGCATTTT. The encoded protein is CASSEKNRDQPQHF. Looking up the rest from reference TRBV2 and TRBJ1-5 gives the full variable domain: EPEVTQTPSHQVTQMGQEVILRCVPISNHLYFYWYRQILGQKVEFLVSFYNNEISEKSEIFDDQFSVERPDGSNFTLKIRSTKLEDSAMYFCASSEKNRDQPQHFGDGTRLSIL.

This chain links TRBV5-1 with TRBJ2-1; maybe TRBD1 (5 bases). This CDR3 is built from 16 residues. From germline, CDR1 is SGHRS and CDR2 YFSETQ. V gave up 0 bases and J gave up 9 bases, with 19 bases separating them. The CDR3 region is CASSLVNRRAGREQFF. Here the CDR3 DNA reads TGCGCCAGCAGCTTGGTGAATCGCAGGGCTGGGCGTGAGCAGTTCTTC.